Each of the 3 T cell receptor beta chains below was sequenced from the same sample in a study of a mutant IDH1 vaccine in newly diagnosed glioma. The method was immunoSEQ multiplex PCR; TCRdb's version includes in-frame clones alone and lacks a portion of them. The top ten clones hold about a tenth of a sample with 25,000 to 40,000 clones, roughly three quarters of them seen once. These TCRs' antigens remain unknown. Time point indicated: week 35, safety follow-up. Topical imiquimod accompanied each vaccine dose, which consisted of 300 ug of mutant IDH1 20-mer peptide. The specimen was PBMCs, collected from a glioma patient whose treatment included an IDH1 peptide vaccine. These TCRs come from a young woman with glioma. Some clones in this sample may be carry-over from other donors' samples.

V and J are TRBV7-8 and TRBJ1-4; D is uncertain. The length of the CDR3 is 18 residues. The germline V and J ends were trimmed by 1 base and 0 bases, with 15 bases remaining between them. In germline, CDR1 is SGHVS, CDR2 FQNEAQ. In DNA, the CDR3 is TGTGCCAGCAGCTTAGGAATTCATATTAGGGCAACTAATGAAAAACTGTTTTTT. Protein sequence: CASSLGIHIRATNEKLFF. Together with reference TRBV7-8 and TRBJ1-4, the CDR3 gives the full variable domain: GAGVSQSPRYKVAKRGQDVALRCDPISGHVSLFWYQQALGQGPEFLTYFQNEAQLDKSGLPSDRFFAERPEGSVSTLKIQRTQQEDSAVYLCASSLGIHIRATNEKLFFGSGTQLSVL.

This sequence joins TRBV5-1 and TRBJ2-2, with D perhaps TRBD2 (5 bases). CDR1 is SGHRS and CDR2 is YFSETQ in the germline V gene. This CDR3 comprises 16 residues. Trimming shortened V by 0 bases and J by 4 bases, and 13 bases separated the two germline ends. This CDR3 is CASSLDTDSTTGELFF. The CDR3 DNA sequence: TGCGCCAGCAGCTTGGACACGGACTCTACCACCGGGGAGCTGTTTTTT.

V usage is TRBV27 and J usage is TRBJ2-7; D may correspond to TRBD1 or TRBD2 (5 bases each). Germline values: CDR1 MNHEY, CDR2 SMNVEV (reference sequence). Deletions cut 2 bases from V and 4 bases from J, with 12 bases between. The CDR3 runs 14 residues. Written as DNA, the CDR3 is TGTGCCAGCAGTTTAGGGGGACCGGGTTACGAGCAGTACTTC. Amino acids: CASSLGGPGYEQYF.